This TCR beta chain originates from a study of CD8 T cells in ankylosing spondylitis. One entry per CDR3 protein results from TCRdb running MiXCR on the 5' RACE reads. The sample lists about 160,000 distinct CDR3 sequences, approximately 44% occurring once. Comment on this clonotype: Its antigen is unidentified.

Study results and caveats: Disease-linked clones bore a CD8+ phenotype and were relatively rare in peripheral blood. Characteristic, it appeared, of ankylosing spondylitis blood was a TCR beta motif of eight or nine highly homologous variants.

The CDR3 extends over 13 amino acids. In germline, CDR1 is SEHNR, CDR2 FQNEAQ (reference sequence). Trimming shortened V by 4 bases and J by 1 base, and 7 bases separated the two germline ends. This chain joins TRBV7-9 and TRBJ1-1; D not certain. Sequenced input: synovial fluid, either unsorted or a sorted T cell fraction (not recorded which). The receptor was derived from a male donor with ankylosing spondylitis. The CDR3 sequence: CASSSRQNTEAFF. Written as DNA, the CDR3 is TGTGCCAGCAGCTCCCGACAGAACACTGAAGCTTTCTTT.